The text below deals with one T cell receptor (beta chain). Deletions cut 0 bases from V and 3 bases from J, with 9 bases between. The CDR3 contains 15 residues. The germline V gene encodes CDR1 LGHNA and CDR2 YSLEER. This sample is part of a study of T cells in Graves' hyperthyroidism and ophthalmopathy. Study overall: Peripheral blood was drawn at first diagnosis, prior to all treatment.

Amplified TCR beta CDR3 regions came from RNA transcripts. HTBI primers drove first-round RT-PCR of the TCR CDR3. One entry per CDR3 protein results from TCRdb running MiXCR on the multiplex PCR reads. The repertoire consists of hundreds of thousands of distinct CDR3 sequences, with 16% occurring once and the leading ten covering 18%. Pregnant or lactating patients were excluded, as were those with uncontrolled infection or other autoimmune disease. Together with thyroid ultrasound, orbital computed tomography, serum thyroxine and TRAb, clinical symptoms were used for diagnoses. The specimen sequenced was blood. The chain carries TRBV4-3 and TRBJ2-1; D perhaps matches TRBD2 (5 bases). The source is a woman between 18 and 29 years old with Graves' hyperthyroidism. The CDR3 DNA follows: TGCGCCAGCAGCCAAGATCTAGCCGACTACAATGAGCAGTTCTTC. It translates to CASSQDLADYNEQFF.